These T cell receptor beta chains were read from a single sample in a study of T cell responses to AZD1222 COVID-19 vaccine. The protocol was immunoSEQ multiplex PCR, while the TCRdb copy is restricted to in-frame clones and leaves out a portion. Of over 60,000 clones detected, roughly 91% appear once; the ten largest clones hold roughly 5%. This specimen was peripheral blood, taken 28 days after the second dose of the MenACWY control vaccine. These receptors originate from an adult who received the MenACWY meningococcal vaccine as a control. Each CDR3 is given with its conserved first and last residue. D genes are given only for firm matches. Clone sizes are given selectively: once, few, many, or a class where the clone is expanded.

D gene	J gene	V gene	clone size	CDR3 DNA	CDR3 protein
.	TRBJ1-5	TRBV6-2/TRBV6-3	.	TGTGCCAGCAGCCCCCTCGGGGCCGTCCAGCATTTT	CASSPLGAVQHF
.	TRBJ1-1	TRBV7-9	.	TGTGCCAGCAGCTTAGCCCTAAACACTGAAGCTTTCTTT	CASSLALNTEAFF
.	TRBJ1-2	TRBV12-5	once	TGTGCTAGTGGTTTGGAACAGGACAGACCTTATGGCTACACCTTC	CASGLEQDRPYGYTF
.	TRBJ1-2	TRBV2	few	TGTGCCAGCAGTGACCTCGTGGGCAGCTATGGCTACACCTTC	CASSDLVGSYGYTF
.	TRBJ2-2	TRBV6-5	.	TGTGCCAGCAGGGATGTGGGCACCGGGGAGCTGTTTTTT	CASRDVGTGELFF
TRBD2	TRBJ2-3	TRBV4-1	once	TGCGCCAGCAGCCAAGGGGTACTAGCGGGCACAGATACGCAGTATTTT	CASSQGVLAGTDTQYF
.	TRBJ2-2	TRBV19	.	TGTGCCAGTAACCTTGGACAGGATGGGGGGCCCGGGGAGCTGTTTTTT	CASNLGQDGGPGELFF
TRBD1	TRBJ2-4	TRBV7-2	.	TGTGCCAGCAGCCCAGAGACAGGGCCCAAAAACATTCAGTACTTC	CASSPETGPKNIQYF
.	TRBJ2-7	TRBV10-3	.	TGTGCCATCAGTGACCCGATTGGCTACTCCTACGAGCAGTACTTC	CAISDPIGYSYEQYF
.	TRBJ1-1	TRBV5-1	.	TGCGCCAGCAGCTTGGCTGGGGGGTACACTGAAGCTTTCTTT	CASSLAGGYTEAFF
TRBD2	TRBJ2-1	TRBV10-1	.	TGCGCTGCAGATACCGGGACTAGCAGTCCCTGCTCCTACAATGAGCAGTTCTTC	CAADTGTSSPCSYNEQFF